This TCR beta chain was identified in a study of response to subunit inactivated influenza vaccine. Study conclusions and caveats: Authors suggested each seasonal flu vaccination may recruit only limited numbers of new T cells.

Concerning this clonotype itself: Its target is unknown.

The CDR3 totals 15 residues. Germline CDR1 is SGHRS and CDR2 is YFSETQ. V dropped 2 bases and J dropped 3 bases, with 15 bases sitting between them. TCRdb itself ran the RT-PCR reads through MiXCR, one entry per CDR3 protein. The table includes hundreds of thousands of distinct CDR3 sequences, approximately 18% detected once. This receptor was obtained from a man aged 50 to 60 who received an inactivated influenza vaccine. Sequenced here: PBMCs from blood, sampled 5 days after vaccination. J is TRBJ2-7 and V is TRBV5-1; perhaps TRBD1 as D (7 bases). The CDR3 here is CASSFGGGRNYEQYF. CDR3 bases: TGCGCCAGCAGCTTCGGAGGGGGCAGGAACTACGAGCAGTACTTC.